The T cell receptor (beta chain) described here comes from a study of blood T cells in healthy people across ages. V lost 4 bases and J lost 6; bases outside the gene matches: 7. CDR1 is PRHDT, CDR2 FYEKMQ, per germline (reference sequence). The CDR3 spans 15 residues. For the second PCR, which ran for roughly 6 to 11 cycles, a sample-barcoded 5' primer and a J-beta primer mix were used. Using its own MiXCR run on the 5' RACE reads, TCRdb lists one record per CDR3 protein. The sample has about 510,000 distinct CDR3 sequences; about 27% are singletons. This clonotype was recorded only once. This sample was also put to use in a study of T cells of mothers and their children.

The sequence derives from a boy aged 2 to 9 in good health. Input material: blood. The V gene is TRBV13, the J gene TRBJ2-1; 9 positions match TRBD1. This CDR3 is CASSSGTGFPNEQFF. The CDR3 DNA follows: TGTGCCAGCAGCTCCGGGACAGGGTTCCCCAATGAGCAGTTCTTC.